These T cell receptor beta chains were read from a single sample in a study of T cell clonotyping in hematopoietic cell transplantation. Repertoires were generated with immunoSEQ multiplex PCR, while TCRdb's copy carries only in-frame clones and drops some. This table has about 1,400 clones, approximately 97% appearing once. The sequences come from PBMCs, collected 180 days after allogeneic stem cell transplant. The receptors were gathered from a male patient aged 45 to 59 who had an allogeneic stem cell transplant from a related donor, so the T cells may come from the graft donor. Some clones in this sample may be carry-over from other donors' samples. Each CDR3 is given with its conserved first and last residue. A D gene is named only where the DNA matches it firmly. Clone size is given for some rows only: seen once, a few or many times, or a class if the clone is expanded.

size: .
J: TRBJ2-7
V: TRBV9
D: .
CDR3: CASSVSGPYEQYF
DNA: TGTGCCAGCAGCGTGTCAGGTCCCTACGAGCAGTACTTC

size: .
J: TRBJ2-4
V: TRBV6-5
D: .
CDR3: CASSLLRGGKHIQYF
DNA: TGTGCCAGCAGCCTGTTACGTGGCGGGAAACACATTCAGTACTTC

size: .
J: TRBJ2-7
V: TRBV25-1
D: .
CDR3: CASSWGYEQYF
DNA: TGTGCCAGCAGTTGGGGGTACGAGCAGTACTTC

size: .
J: TRBJ2-7
V: TRBV10-1
D: TRBD1
CDR3: CASTTGGYEQYF
DNA: TGCGCCAGCACCACAGGGGGGTACGAGCAGTACTTC

size: once
J: TRBJ2-1
V: TRBV7-7
D: .
CDR3: CASSSGTNNYNEQFF
DNA: TGTGCTAGCAGCTCCGGGACCAATAACTACAATGAGCAGTTCTTC

size: .
J: TRBJ1-5
V: TRBV30
D: .
CDR3: CAWSLEGSQPQHF
DNA: TGTGCCTGGAGCTTGGAGGGTAGCCAGCCCCAGCATTTT

size: .
J: TRBJ2-7
V: TRBV6-5
D: .
CDR3: CASGRLESYEQYF
DNA: TGTGCCAGCGGGAGGCTAGAGTCCTACGAGCAGTACTTC

size: .
J: TRBJ2-3
V: TRBV7-9
D: TRBD1
CDR3: CASSFLATDRGLNTQYF
DNA: TGTGCCAGCAGCTTTCTCGCGACGGACAGGGGGCTGAATACGCAGTATTTT

size: .
J: TRBJ1-2
V: TRBV6-5
D: .
CDR3: CASSYGAGSSYTF
DNA: TGTGCCAGCAGTTATGGGGCAGGGTCTAGCTACACCTTC

size: .
J: TRBJ2-7
V: TRBV10-3
D: TRBD1
CDR3: CAISESGTGSLHEQYF
DNA: TGTGCCATCAGTGAGTCTGGGACAGGGTCTTTACACGAGCAGTACTTC

size: .
J: TRBJ1-3
V: TRBV9
D: .
CDR3: CASSSGAGNTIYF
DNA: TGTGCCAGCAGCAGCGGAGCTGGAAACACCATATATTTT

size: .
J: TRBJ2-3
V: TRBV6-6
D: .
CDR3: CASLDSLTDTQYF
DNA: TGTGCCAGTCTCGACAGCCTAACAGATACGCAGTATTTT